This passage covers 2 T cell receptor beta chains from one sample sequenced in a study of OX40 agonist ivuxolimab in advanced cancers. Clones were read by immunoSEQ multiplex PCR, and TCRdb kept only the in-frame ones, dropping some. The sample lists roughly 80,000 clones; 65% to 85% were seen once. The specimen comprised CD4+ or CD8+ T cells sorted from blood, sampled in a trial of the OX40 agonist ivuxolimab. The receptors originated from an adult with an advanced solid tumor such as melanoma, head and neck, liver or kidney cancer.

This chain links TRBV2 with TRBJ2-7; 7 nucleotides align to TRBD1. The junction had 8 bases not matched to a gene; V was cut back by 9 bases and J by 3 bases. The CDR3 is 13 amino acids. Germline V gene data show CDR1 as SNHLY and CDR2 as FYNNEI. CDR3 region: CASSGQTVYEQYF. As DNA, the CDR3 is TGTGCCAGTTCGGGACAGACGGTCTACGAGCAGTACTTC.

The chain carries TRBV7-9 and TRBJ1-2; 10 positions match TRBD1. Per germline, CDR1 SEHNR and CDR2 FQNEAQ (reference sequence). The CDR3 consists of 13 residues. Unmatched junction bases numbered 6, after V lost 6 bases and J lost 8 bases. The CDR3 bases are TGTGCCAGCAGTCGACAGGGGGCGAAAGGCTACACCTTC. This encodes CASSRQGAKGYTF.